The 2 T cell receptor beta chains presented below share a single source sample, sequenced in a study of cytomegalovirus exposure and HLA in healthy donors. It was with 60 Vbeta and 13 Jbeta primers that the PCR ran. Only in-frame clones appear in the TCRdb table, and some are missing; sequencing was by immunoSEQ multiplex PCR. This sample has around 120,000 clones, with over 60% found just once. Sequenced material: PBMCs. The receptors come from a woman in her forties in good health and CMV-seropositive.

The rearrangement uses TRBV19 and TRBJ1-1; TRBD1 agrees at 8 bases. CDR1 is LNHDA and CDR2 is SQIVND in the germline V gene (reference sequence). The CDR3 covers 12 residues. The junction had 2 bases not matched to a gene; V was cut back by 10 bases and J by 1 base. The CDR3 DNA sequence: TGTGCCACGGACAGGGCGAACACTGAAGCTTTCTTT. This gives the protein CATDRANTEAFF.

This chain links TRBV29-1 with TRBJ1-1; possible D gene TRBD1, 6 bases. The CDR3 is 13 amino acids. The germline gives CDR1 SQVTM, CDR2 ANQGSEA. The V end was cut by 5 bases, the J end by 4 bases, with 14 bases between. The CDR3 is CSVSNRAGTEAFF. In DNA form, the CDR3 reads TGCAGCGTTTCAAACAGGGCGGGCACTGAAGCTTTCTTT.